This record looks at one T cell receptor (beta chain) sequence and its context. This clone has a single count. The antigen it binds to is not known. No clone much larger than this one lies a single base away; base qualities are absent. Including the terminal cysteine and phenylalanine, the CDR3 comprises 16 residues. Just the 48-base CDR3 DNA is kept, in frame starting at base 1. V and J are trimmed by 0 bases and 1 base, and the gene matches miss 4 bases of the junction. From the germline V gene, CDR1 is SGHRS and CDR2 is YFSETQ. Using bias-controlled multiplex PCR with the immunoSEQ v3 hsTCRB kit, the TCR beta CDR3 regions were amplified from genomic DNA. TCR libraries were sequenced on an Illumina NextSeq 500 to around 2.2 million read pairs for survey level or roughly 5-6.5 million for deep level. The authors processed their data as follows. V, D and J genes were assigned, non-productive sequences were removed, and clonality was reported by immunoSEQ Analyzer software. Repertoires were compared by productive Simpson clonality and by the Morisita overlap index of productive TRB rearrangements between infused TIL and blood. This immuneACCESS table, as held by TCRdb, lists in-frame sequences with V and J called but not all clones. Of the missing ones, under half trace to an unresolved V gene in checked studies; the others have no known cause. V, J and clone size derive from that table, while D and trimming were established from the DNA sequence. Here the sample has some 90,000 clones; approximately 65% occur a single time. Roughly 9.8% of the sample comes from the top ten.

The sample's time point label is to be understood as: pre-treatment sample, taken before nivolumab and TIL therapy. The baseline tumor samples, taken from the same resection that was used to grow TIL, were excised metastases, most often pleural nodules or supraclavicular lymph nodes. Before any PD-1/PD-L1 blockade was given, tumors were harvested, nivolumab was then administered, and patients who progressed went on to receive lymphodepletion, an infusion of expanded TIL, and IL-2. Adults with stage 4 NSCLC were enrolled from October 2017 to January 2020 in a dual-center phase I trial. Samples came from a single-arm, open-label phase I trial of tumor-infiltrating lymphocyte therapy with nivolumab in advanced non-small cell lung cancer. For each resected tumor, portions were snap-frozen in liquid nitrogen and kept at -80 degrees C. Tumor regions of interest were selected on H&E sections by laser-capture macrodissection, were pulverized into roughly 16 mg aliquots, and were extracted with Qiagen Allprep kits.

The sample belongs to a study of TIL therapy for anti-PD-1-resistant metastatic lung cancer (dated by TCRdb to 2020 to 2022). In terms of the full investigation: Among the enrolled patients, the median age was about 50 years (range roughly 35-80), and the median tumor PD-L1 proportion score was roughly 6%. Tumor and peripheral blood T cell receptor beta sequencing was used to track clonotypes across tumor, expanded TIL product and serial blood samples. The cohort was predominantly lung adenocarcinoma, with a handful of EGFR-mutant and two ALK-rearranged tumors, and half of patients were current or former smokers. A median non-synonymous tumor mutation burden of under 1.9 mutations per megabase was determined across the cohort by whole-exome sequencing.

Results the study describes overall, beyond this receptor: Higher clonality and lower diversity were observed in expanded TIL cultures than in baseline intratumoral T cells (median clonality approximately 6% vs 31%, p < 0.0001). Generalizability was limited because the cohort was highly selected, with more treatment-naive, never-smoker and oncogene-addicted patients included than is typical. TIL culture showed high clonal turnover, with many enriched product clones undetected in the baseline tumor, suggesting clonal contraction rather than faithful expansion. The study protocol defined all tumor marker inferences as exploratory.

This TCR was recovered from a person between 25 and 80 years old with non-small cell lung cancer. The input for sequencing was tumor tissue, taken at baseline. The rearranged segments are TRBV5-1 and TRBJ1-5, and 7 junctional nucleotides match TRBD1. DNA sequence: TGCGCCAGCAGCTTGGTTCAGGGGGTAAGCAATCAGCCCCAGCATTTT. Its coded protein is CASSLVQGVSNQPQHF.